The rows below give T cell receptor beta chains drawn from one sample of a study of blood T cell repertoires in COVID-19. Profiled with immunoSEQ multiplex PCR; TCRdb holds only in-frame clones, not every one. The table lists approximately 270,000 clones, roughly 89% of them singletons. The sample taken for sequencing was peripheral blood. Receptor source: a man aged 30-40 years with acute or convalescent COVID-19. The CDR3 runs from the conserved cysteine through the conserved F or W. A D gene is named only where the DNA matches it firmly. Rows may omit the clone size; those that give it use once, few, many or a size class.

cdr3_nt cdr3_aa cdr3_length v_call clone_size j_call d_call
TGCAGCGTCCTACAGGGTAGCACTGAAGCTTTCTTT CSVLQGSTEAFF 12 TRBV29-1 - TRBJ1-1 -
TGTGCCAGCAGCTCGAATGGACTAGCCCTCCACTTC CASSSNGLALHF 12 TRBV7-9 - TRBJ2-7 TRBD2
TGTGCCAGCAGCTTAGAGGGGGCAGGTGAGACCCAGTACTTC CASSLEGAGETQYF 14 TRBV11-2 - TRBJ2-5 -
TGTGCCAGCTCACGACTGGGACAGAGCTCTGGAAACACCATATATTTT CASSRLGQSSGNTIYF 16 TRBV18 once TRBJ1-3 TRBD1
TGTGCCAGCTCACCAAACACAGGGACTGAAGCTTTCTTT CASSPNTGTEAFF 13 TRBV18 - TRBJ1-1 -
TGCGCCAGCAGTCCCGGGGGACTTAATCTCGATGAGCAGTTCTTC CASSPGGLNLDEQFF 15 TRBV5-1 - TRBJ2-1 -
TGCGCCAGCAGCCCACGACAGGGAAACTATGGCTACACCTTC CASSPRQGNYGYTF 14 TRBV5-1 few TRBJ1-2 TRBD1
TGTGCCAGCAGTCCCCTCGGAAACACCATATATTTT CASSPLGNTIYF 12 TRBV28 - TRBJ1-3 -
TGTGCCACTTCCGGGACAGTTATTAGTGGCAATCAGCCCCAGCATTTT CATSGTVISGNQPQHF 16 TRBV19 - TRBJ1-5 TRBD1
TGTGCCACCAGCAGCCCTGGGACAAACGGATACACAGATACGCAGTATTTT CATSSPGTNGYTDTQYF 17 TRBV15 - TRBJ2-3 -
TGTGCCTGGAGTGTTAGCAAGTCGACCGGGGAGCTGTTTTTT CAWSVSKSTGELFF 14 TRBV30 - TRBJ2-2 -
TGTGCCAGCAGCCAAGTGGGACAGGGGTCGAAGACTGAAGCTTTCTTT CASSQVGQGSKTEAFF 16 TRBV4-2 - TRBJ1-1 TRBD1
TGTGCCAGCAGCTTATGGGCAAGCCTAAGTGGTGCTGAAGCTTTCTTT CASSLWASLSGAEAFF 16 TRBV7-2 - TRBJ1-1 -
TGTGCCAGCAGCCAGTCCGGGAGCCCTTTTGATTCACCCCTCCACTTT CASSQSGSPFDSPLHF 16 TRBV7-9 - TRBJ1-6 -
TGTGCCAGCAGTGACCGAGGGACAGGGTGTGAAAAACTGTTTTTT CASSDRGTGCEKLFF 15 TRBV6-4 - TRBJ1-4 TRBD1
TGTGCCAGCAGTCTCCAGGGGGCATTGAACACCGGGGAGCTGTTTTTT CASSLQGALNTGELFF 16 TRBV28 - TRBJ2-2 TRBD1